These 28 T cell receptor beta chains came from one sample sequenced in a study of blood T cell repertoires in COVID-19. Method: immunoSEQ multiplex PCR; TCRdb's copy keeps in-frame clones and lacks some. The repertoire holds approximately 28,000 clones, 81% seen once, with more than 15% in the top ten. The specimen was peripheral blood. The receptors were sampled from a woman in her sixties with acute or convalescent COVID-19.

The chain's CDR3 is CASSQTESYEQYF. The DNA for the CDR3 is TGTGCCAGCTCCCAGACAGAGTCCTACGAGCAGTACTTC. The rearrangement links TRBV18 to TRBJ2-7, with D possibly matching TRBD1 (5 bases). V was cut by 6 bases and J by 1 base, with 10 bases left in between. This CDR3 is built from 13 residues. CDR1 KGHSH and CDR2 LQKENI come from the germline V gene.

The rearrangement joins TRBV7-3 to TRBJ2-5; 14 nucleotides match TRBD2. V lost 5 bases to trimming and J lost 4 bases; unmatched junction nucleotides: 9. The germline V gene has CDR1 SGHTA and CDR2 FQGTGA. This CDR3 contains 17 residues. The CDR3 loop is CASSLGTSGGWGETQYF. The CDR3 DNA is TGTGCCAGCAGCCTAGGGACTAGCGGGGGTTGGGGAGAGACCCAGTACTTC.

The chain has TRBV5-1 and TRBJ2-1; TRBD2 matches 7 bases. Germline assignment: CDR1 SGHRS and CDR2 YFSETQ. J gave up 5 bases and V 4 bases, and 18 bases lay outside the gene matches. This CDR3 comprises 18 residues. CDR3 sequence (DNA): TGCGCCAGCAGCCTCACATGGAGCGGGGACCTTACGAACAATGAGCAGTTCTTC. Amino acids: CASSLTWSGDLTNNEQFF.

This clone came up a few times. This sequence joins TRBV24-1 and TRBJ2-7; no reliable D call. V shed 4 bases and J shed 3 bases, with 9 bases lying between them. In germline, CDR1 is KGHDR, CDR2 SFDVKD. This CDR3 region has 13 residues. DNA of the CDR3: TGTGCCACCAGTGACAGGTCCCACTACGAGCAGTACTTC. Amino acids: CATSDRSHYEQYF.

This chain uses TRBV5-1 with TRBJ2-5, with TRBD2 matching over 10 bases. The CDR3 is made up of 16 amino acids. The V gene end was trimmed by 0 bases and the J gene end by 4 bases; junction bases not matched to a gene: 6. Germline CDR1 is SGHRS and CDR2 is YFSETQ. CDR3 protein: CASSLEGAGGPETQYF. The CDR3 region has the DNA TGCGCCAGCAGCTTGGAGGGAGCGGGGGGGCCAGAGACCCAGTACTTC.

The chain has TRBV5-4 and TRBJ2-1; 8 nucleotides align to TRBD2. Per the germline V gene, CDR1 is SGHNT and CDR2 is YYREEE (reference sequence). The J segment lost 8 bases and the V segment lost 3 bases, leaving 10 bases of the junction unmatched. There are 15 residues in the CDR3. In DNA, the CDR3 is TGTGCCAGCAGCTCGGGGGGGGTTGTTTTCGATGAGCAGTTCTTC. As protein: CASSSGGVVFDEQFF.

The chain joins TRBV11-3 to TRBJ2-3; 8 nucleotides line up with TRBD2. This CDR3 has 16 residues. The germline V gene encodes CDR1 SGHNT and CDR2 YENEEA. The J segment lost 2 bases and the V segment lost 1 base, leaving 5 bases of the junction unmatched. The CDR3 sequence: CASSLGAGAHTDTQYF. The CDR3 DNA is TGTGCCAGCAGCTTAGGAGCGGGGGCCCACACAGATACGCAGTATTTT.

V usage is TRBV5-4 and J usage is TRBJ1-2, with TRBD1 matching over 8 bases. This CDR3 is built from 14 residues. Germline V gene sequence: CDR1 SGHNT, CDR2 YYREEE (reference sequence). Unmatched junction bases numbered 5, after V lost 3 bases and J lost 4 bases. The CDR3 DNA reads as TGTGCCAGCAGCTCGGGACAGGAAGTCTATGGCTACACCTTC. Translation gives CASSSGQEVYGYTF.

The chain joins TRBV9 to TRBJ1-2; perhaps TRBD1 as D (5 bases). Germline V lookup: CDR1 SGDLS, CDR2 YYNGEE. V dropped 3 bases and J dropped 3 bases, with 9 bases sitting between them. The CDR3 is 13 residues long. Written as DNA, the CDR3 is TGTGCCAGCAGCGCTCAGGGCTACTATGGCTACACCTTC. It codes for CASSAQGYYGYTF.

The gene calls are TRBV19 and TRBJ1-5; no reliable D call. Trimming took off 6 bases at V and 5 bases at J, with 14 bases between the two ends. This CDR3 has 14 amino acids. Germline loops: CDR1 LNHDA, CDR2 SQIVND (reference sequence). CDR3 sequence reads: CASRKAGPHQPQHF. The CDR3 DNA reads TGTGCCAGTAGGAAGGCGGGCCCCCATCAGCCCCAGCATTTT.

This chain connects TRBV9 to TRBJ1-6, with D tentatively TRBD1 (6 bases). Germline CDR1 SGDLS, CDR2 YYNGEE. CDR3 length: 15 amino acids. With 3 bases removed from V and 7 bases from J, the gap between germline ends came to 14 bases. This chain's CDR3 is CASSARDKENSPLHF. The CDR3 nucleotides read TGTGCCAGCAGCGCCCGGGACAAGGAAAATTCACCCCTCCACTTT.

The V and J genes are TRBV6-1 and TRBJ1-2; D gene unclear. CDR1 is MNHNS and CDR2 is SASEGT in the germline V gene. V lost 0 bases and J 0 bases, leaving 11 bases between the germline ends. The CDR3 is 16 residues long. The CDR3 reads CASSEASPGSNYGYTF. The DNA of the CDR3 is TGTGCCAGCAGTGAAGCGTCGCCCGGGTCTAACTATGGCTACACCTTC.

This sequence joins TRBV4-2 and TRBJ1-5; weak D call: TRBD1 (6 bases). This CDR3 has 17 amino acids. V lost 5 bases to trimming and J lost 0 bases, with 17 bases between them. Germline CDR1 reads LGHNA; CDR2 reads YNFKEQ. The CDR3 spells CASSVRTGTYSNQPQHF. The CDR3 DNA sequence: TGTGCCAGCAGCGTACGAACCGGGACATATAGCAATCAGCCCCAGCATTTT.

The gene calls are TRBV6-5 and TRBJ2-3; D is perhaps TRBD2 (5 bases). V was cut by 8 bases and J by 0 bases, with 9 bases left in between. The germline V gene encodes CDR1 MNHEY and CDR2 SVGAGI. The CDR3 loop spans 13 amino acids. CDR3 region: CASEGESTDTQYF. CDR3 DNA: TGTGCCAGCGAGGGTGAAAGCACAGATACGCAGTATTTT.

The rearrangement joins TRBV20-1 to TRBJ1-2, with a weak D call TRBD1 (6 bases). Trimming took off 3 bases at V and 4 bases at J, with 9 bases between the two ends. CDR1 is DFQATT and CDR2 is SNEGSKA in the germline V gene (reference sequence). The CDR3 extends over 12 amino acids. The CDR3 loop is CSASLQGYGYTF. In nucleotides, the CDR3 is TGCAGTGCTAGTCTACAGGGCTATGGCTACACCTTC.

The chain recombines TRBV6-6 with TRBJ1-2; TRBD1 matches 8 bases. Germline assignment: CDR1 MNHNY and CDR2 SVGAGI (reference sequence). V was clipped by 2 bases and J by 8 bases; unmatched bases: 7. The CDR3 is 14 amino acids. The CDR3 nucleotides are TGTGCCAGCAGTTACCTCCTCGACAGGGGCGGCTACACCTTC. Translation: CASSYLLDRGGYTF.

The chain links TRBV6-2 or TRBV6-3 to TRBJ1-6; 9 bases fit TRBD1. With 6 bases clipped from V and 10 bases from J, the junction kept 13 bases outside the gene matches. This CDR3 has 16 residues. Germline V gene data show CDR1 as MNHEY and CDR2 as SVGEGT. Here the CDR3 reads CASSRTGASLGSPLHF. For the CDR3, the DNA is TGTGCCAGCAGCAGGACAGGGGCCTCCCTAGGGTCACCCCTCCACTTT.

V gene TRBV5-1 combines with J gene TRBJ2-1; 7 bases are shared with TRBD2. The CDR3 loop spans 15 amino acids. CDR1 SGHRS and CDR2 YFSETQ come from the germline V gene. V trimming: 0 bases; J trimming: 6 bases; junction bases outside the gene matches: 6. CDR3 DNA: TGCGCCAGCAGCTTGGTCGGGACTATGGGCAATGAGCAGTTCTTC. Translating it yields CASSLVGTMGNEQFF.

This clone was counted a single time. V is TRBV28 and J is TRBJ2-2; 8 positions agree with TRBD1. CDR1 and CDR2 (germline): MDHEN, SYDVKM. With 3 bases clipped from V and 4 bases from J, the junction kept 1 base outside the gene matches. This CDR3 is built from 14 residues. The CDR3 region is CASSLDRATGELFF. CDR3 nucleotide sequence: TGTGCCAGCAGTTTGGACAGGGCCACCGGGGAGCTGTTTTTT.

In this sample, this clone turned up a few times. The gene calls are TRBV19 and TRBJ1-1; D remains unclear. V lost 7 bases to trimming and J lost 0 bases, with 9 bases between them. The CDR3 covers 13 residues. Looked up from germline, CDR1 is LNHDA and CDR2 is SQIVND (reference sequence). The CDR3 region is CASKEQLNTEAFF. For the CDR3, the DNA is TGTGCCAGTAAAGAACAACTGAACACTGAAGCTTTCTTT.

The chain couples TRBV4-1 to TRBJ2-5; 8 positions match TRBD1. With V trimmed by 2 bases and J by 5 bases, 4 bases remained unmatched. This CDR3 contains 14 residues. Germline CDR1 MGHRA, CDR2 YSYEKL. The CDR3 sequence: CASSQPDRVETQYF. The CDR3, as DNA: TGCGCCAGCAGCCAACCGGACAGGGTCGAGACCCAGTACTTC.

In its sample, this clone was seen a few times. The chain is built from TRBV27 and TRBJ1-3; 7 nucleotides match TRBD1. The ends lost 5 bases at V and 3 bases at J; junction bases unmatched: 7. CDR3 size: 15 residues. Germline CDR1 MNHEY, CDR2 SMNVEV (reference sequence). For the CDR3, the DNA is TGTGCCAGCAGTACCAGGACAGGCGGTGGAAACACCATATATTTT. It yields the protein CASSTRTGGGNTIYF.

This sequence joins TRBV30 and TRBJ2-5; unclear D gene. V was cut by 0 bases and J by 8 bases, with 13 bases left in between. CDR3 length equals 13 residues. Germline V CDR1 and CDR2: GTSNPN, SVGIG (reference sequence). The CDR3 is CAWSVRPGDTQYF. The DNA for the CDR3 is TGTGCCTGGAGTGTACGGCCAGGTGATACCCAGTACTTC.

The V and J genes are TRBV19 and TRBJ2-5, with 8 positions matching TRBD1. CDR1 is LNHDA, CDR2 SQIVND, per germline (reference sequence). CDR3 length equals 17 residues. J gave up 3 bases and V 7 bases, and 16 bases lay outside the gene matches. CDR3 in amino acids: CASIVPVTRGPEETQYF. DNA for the CDR3: TGTGCCAGTATAGTCCCCGTCACCAGGGGGCCCGAAGAGACCCAGTACTTC. Supplemented by reference TRBV19 and TRBJ2-5, the full variable domain reads DGGITQSPKYLFRKEGQNVTLSCEQNLNHDAMYWYRQDPGQGLRLIYYSQIVNDFQKGDIAEGYSVSREKKESFPLTVTSAQKNPTAFYLCASIVPVTRGPEETQYFGPGTRLLVL.

The chain employs TRBV18 and TRBJ1-1; 8 bases align to TRBD1. V dropped 5 bases and J dropped 1; count of bases not matched to a gene: 3. Germline lookup yields CDR1 KGHSH and CDR2 LQKENI. CDR3 length equals 14 residues. CDR3 protein: CASSGTGRNTEAFF. In DNA form, the CDR3 reads TGTGCCAGCTCAGGGACAGGACGGAACACTGAAGCTTTCTTT.

This clone was seen more than once but under ten times. The chain couples TRBV20-1 to TRBJ2-2; 8 nucleotides align to TRBD2. V trimming: 3 bases; J trimming: 5 bases; junction bases outside the gene matches: 8. Per the germline V gene, CDR1 is DFQATT and CDR2 is SNEGSKA (reference sequence). This CDR3 comprises 15 residues. The DNA of the CDR3 is TGCAGTGCTAGTCCGGGGGGGCGGTTAACCGGGGAGCTGTTTTTT. Residues: CSASPGGRLTGELFF.

This chain joins TRBV24-1 and TRBJ2-3; D is possibly TRBD1 (7 bases). Trimming cost V 5 bases and J 3 bases, with 14 bases left between them. Per the germline V gene, CDR1 is KGHDR and CDR2 is SFDVKD. CDR3 length: 15 amino acids. The CDR3 protein is CATSGQGGATDTQYF. CDR3 bases: TGTGCCACCAGTGGACAGGGAGGTGCAACAGATACGCAGTATTTT.

J is TRBJ1-6 and V is TRBV19, with D possibly matching TRBD1 (5 bases). V lost 3 bases and J lost 9, with 9 bases in between. This CDR3 has 13 residues. Germline lookup yields CDR1 LNHDA and CDR2 SQIVND (reference sequence). The CDR3 loop reads CASSIPGSSPLHF. DNA of the CDR3: TGTGCCAGTAGTATCCCAGGGTCTTCACCCCTCCACTTT.